This TCR beta chain derives from a study of blood T cells in healthy people across ages. The V segment lost 4 bases and the J segment 7 bases; nucleotides outside the gene matches: 6. CDR3 length: 14 residues. The germline V gene has CDR1 SNHLY and CDR2 FYNNEI. On this clonotype itself: A much more abundant neighbour one base away suggests this may be a read error.

A second 7 to 11 cycle PCR used barcoded and J-beta primers. TCRdb re-derived calls from the 5' RACE reads in MiXCR, one entry per CDR3 protein. The sample consists of about 800,000 distinct CDR3 sequences, about 45% of them appearing once. The chain links TRBV2 to TRBJ2-7; TRBD2 agrees at 11 bases. The sequencing sample was made of blood. The source is an elderly man in good health. Written as DNA, the CDR3 is TGTGCCAGCAGTGTTGTAGCGGGAGGGGGTGAGCAGTACTTC. This translates into CASSVVAGGGEQYF.